These T cell receptor beta chains were read from a single sample in a study of blood T cell repertoires in COVID-19. TCRdb's table, derived via immunoSEQ multiplex PCR, lists solely in-frame clones and lacks some. Here the sample spans some 30,000 clones, around nine tenths being singletons. Sequencing was done on a sample of peripheral blood. These receptors were collected from a human donor with active COVID-19. The donor label of this sample is uncertain. Both conserved end residues are part of each CDR3. A D gene is named only where the DNA matches it firmly. The size field is filled for only some rows; it gives once, few, many or a size class.

clone_size: NA
v_call: TRBV3-1/TRBV3-2
j_call: TRBJ1-2
d_call: NA
cdr3_nt: TGTGCCAGCAGCCTACCAGGTGGTGGCTACACCTTC
cdr3_aa: CASSLPGGGYTF

clone_size: NA
v_call: TRBV19
j_call: TRBJ1-2
d_call: TRBD1
cdr3_nt: TGTGCCAGTAGTATCTCAGGGGGCCTGGACTATGGCTACACCTTC
cdr3_aa: CASSISGGLDYGYTF

clone_size: NA
v_call: TRBV18
j_call: TRBJ2-2
d_call: TRBD1
cdr3_nt: TGTGCCAGCTCACCCCTCGGGACAGCCGCGAACACCGGGGAGCTGTTTTTT
cdr3_aa: CASSPLGTAANTGELFF

clone_size: NA
v_call: TRBV7-2
j_call: TRBJ2-5
d_call: NA
cdr3_nt: TGTGCCAGCAGCTTAGCGGGGAGGAAAGAGACCCAGTACTTC
cdr3_aa: CASSLAGRKETQYF

clone_size: NA
v_call: TRBV12-3/TRBV12-4
j_call: TRBJ1-3
d_call: NA
cdr3_nt: TGTGCCAGCAAGCTCGGGGGATCAAACACCATATATTTT
cdr3_aa: CASKLGGSNTIYF

clone_size: NA
v_call: TRBV7-3
j_call: TRBJ1-5
d_call: TRBD1
cdr3_nt: TGTGCCAGCAGCATGACAGGGGGCGGAAGGCCCCAGCATTTT
cdr3_aa: CASSMTGGGRPQHF

clone_size: NA
v_call: TRBV2
j_call: TRBJ1-5
d_call: NA
cdr3_nt: TGTGCCAGCAGTGGTTTTTGGGGGGGCAGCAATCAGCCCCAGCATTTT
cdr3_aa: CASSGFWGGSNQPQHF

clone_size: NA
v_call: TRBV28
j_call: TRBJ1-6
d_call: NA
cdr3_nt: TGTGCCAGCAGGACCGCCGGGACACCCTATAATTCACCCCTCCACTTT
cdr3_aa: CASRTAGTPYNSPLHF

clone_size: NA
v_call: TRBV4-1
j_call: TRBJ2-7
d_call: NA
cdr3_nt: TGCGCCAGCAGCCAGCAGAGGACAGTGATATACGAGCAGTACTTC
cdr3_aa: CASSQQRTVIYEQYF

clone_size: NA
v_call: TRBV4-3
j_call: TRBJ1-4
d_call: TRBD1
cdr3_nt: TGCGCCAGCAGCCAAGCTTCGGGACAGGGGGAAAAACTGTTTTTT
cdr3_aa: CASSQASGQGEKLFF

clone_size: NA
v_call: TRBV4-1
j_call: TRBJ2-2
d_call: NA
cdr3_nt: TGCGCCAGCAGACAAATTTTTACAGGGAACACCGGGGAGCTGTTTTTT
cdr3_aa: CASRQIFTGNTGELFF

clone_size: NA
v_call: TRBV7-2
j_call: TRBJ2-7
d_call: TRBD1
cdr3_nt: TGTGCCAGCAGCTTAGCGAACTACGGACAGGGAACTATCTACGAGCAGTACTTC
cdr3_aa: CASSLANYGQGTIYEQYF

clone_size: NA
v_call: TRBV7-9
j_call: TRBJ2-5
d_call: NA
cdr3_nt: TGTGCCAGCGGGGGACTCCAAAAAGAGACCCAGTACTTC
cdr3_aa: CASGGLQKETQYF

clone_size: NA
v_call: TRBV5-4
j_call: TRBJ2-3
d_call: TRBD2
cdr3_nt: TGTGCCAGCACCCTAGCGGGGGGACCCACAGATACGCAGTATTTT
cdr3_aa: CASTLAGGPTDTQYF

clone_size: NA
v_call: TRBV5-6
j_call: TRBJ2-2
d_call: NA
cdr3_nt: TGTGCCAGCAGCTTGTCGGGGGTGAACACCGGGGAGCTGTTTTTT
cdr3_aa: CASSLSGVNTGELFF

clone_size: NA
v_call: TRBV30
j_call: TRBJ1-2
d_call: NA
cdr3_nt: TGTGCCTGGAGTGTACTCCGGGAACTGTCTAACTATGGCTACACCTTC
cdr3_aa: CAWSVLRELSNYGYTF

clone_size: NA
v_call: TRBV6-6
j_call: TRBJ1-5
d_call: TRBD1
cdr3_nt: TGTGCCAGCAAACAAGCGACAGGGGCGGTCGGCCAGCCCCAGCATTTT
cdr3_aa: CASKQATGAVGQPQHF

clone_size: NA
v_call: TRBV5-1
j_call: TRBJ1-1
d_call: TRBD1
cdr3_nt: TGCGCCAGCGGACAGGGAATGAACACTGAAGCTTTCTTT
cdr3_aa: CASGQGMNTEAFF

clone_size: NA
v_call: TRBV2
j_call: TRBJ1-1
d_call: TRBD1
cdr3_nt: TGTGCCAGCAGTGAGAACAGGGGGCCAGCTTTCTTT
cdr3_aa: CASSENRGPAFF

clone_size: NA
v_call: TRBV5-6
j_call: TRBJ1-2
d_call: NA
cdr3_nt: TGTGCCAGCAGCCATCCCCGGGGAACTAACTATGGCTACACCTTC
cdr3_aa: CASSHPRGTNYGYTF

clone_size: NA
v_call: TRBV7-2
j_call: TRBJ2-7
d_call: TRBD2
cdr3_nt: TGTGCCAGCAGCACGGGACTAGCGGGGGTCTACGAGCAGTACTTC
cdr3_aa: CASSTGLAGVYEQYF

clone_size: NA
v_call: TRBV19
j_call: TRBJ2-5
d_call: TRBD2
cdr3_nt: TGTGCCAGTAGTCCCCGGGGTAGCGGGGGACAAGAGACCCAGTACTTC
cdr3_aa: CASSPRGSGGQETQYF

clone_size: few
v_call: TRBV4-3
j_call: TRBJ1-1
d_call: TRBD1
cdr3_nt: TGCGCCAGCAGCCAAGATACCCCAGGGGGTACTGAAGCTTTCTTT
cdr3_aa: CASSQDTPGGTEAFF

clone_size: NA
v_call: TRBV4-3
j_call: TRBJ1-4
d_call: NA
cdr3_nt: TGCGCCAGCAGCCAGGGGCGGGGGTTTGAGGAAAAACTGTTTTTT
cdr3_aa: CASSQGRGFEEKLFF

clone_size: NA
v_call: TRBV14
j_call: TRBJ1-1
d_call: NA
cdr3_nt: TGTGCCAGCAGCCAAGATCAGAACACTGAAGCTTTCTTT
cdr3_aa: CASSQDQNTEAFF

clone_size: NA
v_call: TRBV5-6
j_call: TRBJ1-3
d_call: NA
cdr3_nt: TGTGCCAGCACCAAAAACAGGGCTGGAAACACCATATATTTT
cdr3_aa: CASTKNRAGNTIYF

clone_size: NA
v_call: TRBV3-1/TRBV3-2
j_call: TRBJ2-1
d_call: TRBD2
cdr3_nt: TGTGCCAGCAGCCAAGAAGGGGCAAAGCGGGGGGGCCGCTCCTACAATGAGCAGTTCTTC
cdr3_aa: CASSQEGAKRGGRSYNEQFF

clone_size: few
v_call: TRBV6-1
j_call: TRBJ1-2
d_call: TRBD1
cdr3_nt: TGTGCCAGCAGTGATAGGGGACAGGGGGCCTATGGCTACACCTTC
cdr3_aa: CASSDRGQGAYGYTF

clone_size: few
v_call: TRBV11-2
j_call: TRBJ1-6
d_call: TRBD1
cdr3_nt: TGTGCCAGCAGAAAAGAGTCGGCAGGGGGACTTAATTCACCCCTCCACTTT
cdr3_aa: CASRKESAGGLNSPLHF

clone_size: NA
v_call: TRBV4-3
j_call: TRBJ1-5
d_call: NA
cdr3_nt: TGCGCCAGCAGCCAAGACAGGGCGATCAATCAGCCCCAGCATTTT
cdr3_aa: CASSQDRAINQPQHF

clone_size: NA
v_call: TRBV6-5
j_call: TRBJ2-3
d_call: TRBD2
cdr3_nt: TGTGCCAGCAGTTACGGCGGGGGGGCGACAGATACGCAGTATTTT
cdr3_aa: CASSYGGGATDTQYF

clone_size: once
v_call: TRBV19
j_call: TRBJ2-2
d_call: NA
cdr3_nt: TGTGCCAGTAGTAAAATGGACAGAAACACCGGGGAGCTGTTTTTT
cdr3_aa: CASSKMDRNTGELFF

clone_size: NA
v_call: TRBV28
j_call: TRBJ1-3
d_call: NA
cdr3_nt: TGTGCCAGCAGTTTAGGGAGCTCTGGAAACACCATATATTTT
cdr3_aa: CASSLGSSGNTIYF

clone_size: NA
v_call: TRBV15
j_call: TRBJ2-7
d_call: TRBD2
cdr3_nt: TGTGCCACCAGCAGACGAACTAGCGGGGGCGGACCAAGCTACGAGCAGTACTTC
cdr3_aa: CATSRRTSGGGPSYEQYF

clone_size: NA
v_call: TRBV5-1
j_call: TRBJ1-2
d_call: NA
cdr3_nt: TGCGCCAGCAGCCCCGAGTCTAACTATGGCTACACCTTC
cdr3_aa: CASSPESNYGYTF

clone_size: NA
v_call: TRBV19
j_call: TRBJ1-1
d_call: NA
cdr3_nt: TGTGCCAGTACCCTCGACAGGAACACTGAAGCTTTCTTT
cdr3_aa: CASTLDRNTEAFF

clone_size: NA
v_call: TRBV7-9
j_call: TRBJ2-3
d_call: TRBD2
cdr3_nt: TGTGCCAGCAGCCCCCGGGCTAGCGGGAACACAGATACGCAGTATTTT
cdr3_aa: CASSPRASGNTDTQYF

clone_size: NA
v_call: TRBV6-5
j_call: TRBJ2-7
d_call: NA
cdr3_nt: TGTGCCAGCAGTTACGCTCCCGACAACTACGAGCAGTACTTC
cdr3_aa: CASSYAPDNYEQYF

clone_size: NA
v_call: TRBV7-9
j_call: TRBJ2-6
d_call: TRBD1
cdr3_nt: TGTGCCAGCAGCTCCGGACAGGGGGCGAGGGGGGCCAACGTCCTGACTTTC
cdr3_aa: CASSSGQGARGANVLTF

clone_size: NA
v_call: TRBV19
j_call: TRBJ2-3
d_call: TRBD2
cdr3_nt: TGTGCCAGTAGTATGAACGGGGGGACAGATACGCAGTATTTT
cdr3_aa: CASSMNGGTDTQYF

clone_size: NA
v_call: TRBV12-3/TRBV12-4
j_call: TRBJ1-2
d_call: NA
cdr3_nt: TGTGCCAGCAGTTTATACACAGGCTATGGCTACACCTTC
cdr3_aa: CASSLYTGYGYTF

clone_size: NA
v_call: TRBV12-2
j_call: TRBJ1-6
d_call: NA
cdr3_nt: TGTGCAAGTCGCTCATCCGGGACAGCTTATAATTCACCCCTCCACTTT
cdr3_aa: CASRSSGTAYNSPLHF

clone_size: NA
v_call: TRBV2
j_call: TRBJ2-2
d_call: TRBD1
cdr3_nt: TGTGCCAGCCGGACAGGCGCCGGGGAGCTGTTTTTT
cdr3_aa: CASRTGAGELFF

clone_size: NA
v_call: TRBV6-4
j_call: TRBJ1-2
d_call: NA
cdr3_nt: TGTGCCAGCAGTGCGGGGAGGAACTATGGCTACACCTTC
cdr3_aa: CASSAGRNYGYTF

clone_size: NA
v_call: TRBV7-2
j_call: TRBJ2-7
d_call: NA
cdr3_nt: TGTGCCAGCAGCTTAGGAGGTGCTGCGCAGTACTTC
cdr3_aa: CASSLGGAAQYF

clone_size: NA
v_call: TRBV6-5
j_call: TRBJ1-5
d_call: TRBD1
cdr3_nt: TGTGCCAGCAGTACCACAGGGGGCTATCAGCCCCAGCATTTT
cdr3_aa: CASSTTGGYQPQHF

clone_size: NA
v_call: TRBV10-3
j_call: TRBJ1-1
d_call: TRBD1
cdr3_nt: TGTGCCATCAGTGAGTCGGGATTGGGACAGGGAATAAACACTGAAGCTTTCTTT
cdr3_aa: CAISESGLGQGINTEAFF

clone_size: NA
v_call: TRBV5-6
j_call: TRBJ2-1
d_call: TRBD2
cdr3_nt: TGTGCCAGCAGCCCGGACGGGACTAGCGGGGGATACAATGAGCAGTTCTTC
cdr3_aa: CASSPDGTSGGYNEQFF

clone_size: NA
v_call: TRBV30
j_call: TRBJ1-5
d_call: TRBD1
cdr3_nt: TGTGCCTGGAGCACTGACAGGGACGGCAATCAGCCCCAGCATTTT
cdr3_aa: CAWSTDRDGNQPQHF

clone_size: once
v_call: TRBV9
j_call: TRBJ1-1
d_call: TRBD1
cdr3_nt: TGTGCCAGCAGCGCGAATGGGGGACAGGTTAGATCTGAAGCTTTCTTT
cdr3_aa: CASSANGGQVRSEAFF

clone_size: NA
v_call: TRBV11-2
j_call: TRBJ2-7
d_call: NA
cdr3_nt: TGTGCCAGCAGCCCCCAAGAGGGGGGGACCGGGCAGTACTTC
cdr3_aa: CASSPQEGGTGQYF

clone_size: NA
v_call: TRBV5-1
j_call: TRBJ1-6
d_call: NA
cdr3_nt: TGCGCCAGCAGCTTCGCGGGGGGGGGTAATTCACCCCTCCACTTT
cdr3_aa: CASSFAGGGNSPLHF

clone_size: once
v_call: TRBV9
j_call: TRBJ2-7
d_call: NA
cdr3_nt: TGTGCCAGCAGCGTTGCGGGGCAGGGTGGGGAGCAGTACTTC
cdr3_aa: CASSVAGQGGEQYF

clone_size: NA
v_call: TRBV19
j_call: TRBJ1-2
d_call: TRBD1
cdr3_nt: TGTGCCAGTAGTATAGCGACAGGGGAGTATGGCTACACCTTC
cdr3_aa: CASSIATGEYGYTF